These 14 T cell receptor beta chains originate from one sample sequenced in a study of cytomegalovirus exposure and HLA in healthy donors. A multiplex PCR was run with 60 Vbeta primers and 13 Jbeta primers. This table comes from immunoSEQ multiplex PCR, and its TCRdb copy is limited to in-frame clones, with some not included. The repertoire holds over 110,000 clones, with 75% to 85% as singletons. Sequencing used PBMCs. The receptors were sampled from a woman in her forties in good health and CMV-seropositive.

The chain is built from TRBV19 and TRBJ2-1; 7 nucleotides agree with TRBD2. Germline V gene sequence: CDR1 LNHDA, CDR2 SQIVND (reference sequence). The CDR3 extends over 13 amino acids. The V gene end was trimmed by 3 bases and the J gene end by 6 bases; junction bases not matched to a gene: 2. The chain's CDR3 is CASSIWGGNEQFF. The CDR3, as DNA: TGTGCCAGTAGTATCTGGGGGGGCAATGAGCAGTTCTTC.

V and J are TRBV2 and TRBJ1-5; D is uncertain. Germline CDR1 SNHLY, CDR2 FYNNEI. The CDR3 consists of 15 residues. V was clipped by 6 bases and J by 3 bases, with 15 bases between them. The CDR3, as DNA: TGTGCCAGCAGCCCCAAGGGAGGCTCCAATCAGCCCCAGCATTTT. It encodes CASSPKGGSNQPQHF.

Here the CDR3 DNA reads TGCGCCAGCAGCTCCAGACACCGCATGAACACTGAAGCTTTCTTT. This translates into CASSSRHRMNTEAFF. This chain connects TRBV5-1 to TRBJ1-1, with D hard to call. This CDR3 has 15 residues. The germline V and J ends were trimmed by 3 bases and 0 bases, with 12 bases remaining between them. Germline V gene data show CDR1 as SGHRS and CDR2 as YFSETQ.

V usage is TRBV28 and J usage is TRBJ2-3; a possible D gene is TRBD1 (5 bases). The CDR3 length is 12 residues. The V end lost 7 bases, the J end lost 9 bases, and 14 bases lay between the germline ends. The germline CDR1 and CDR2 sequences are MDHEN and SYDVKM. The CDR3 nucleotides read TGTGCCAGCAACCAAGGGGTCGGCACGCAGTATTTT. Protein product: CASNQGVGTQYF.

The chain has TRBV5-1 and TRBJ1-5, with 11 bases aligning to TRBD1. CDR3 length: 15 amino acids. After removal of 0 bases from V and 7 bases from J, the junction contained 3 bases not matched to a gene. Per the germline V gene, CDR1 is SGHRS and CDR2 is YFSETQ. This chain's CDR3 is CASSLGGQGGQPQHF. The CDR3 coding sequence is TGCGCCAGCAGCTTGGGGGGACAGGGGGGCCAGCCCCAGCATTTT.

With respect to this clone: Other DNA sequences in the same sample also yield this CDR3. The chain carries TRBV5-6 and TRBJ1-5; D ambiguous. V dropped 0 bases and J dropped 7 bases, with 5 bases sitting between them. The CDR3 has 12 amino acids. Germline V gene sequence: CDR1 SGHDT, CDR2 YYEEEE. CDR3 bases: TGTGCCAGCAGCTTGGGTCGGCAGCCCCAGCATTTT. Amino acid sequence: CASSLGRQPQHF.

This clone was seen more than once but under ten times. The chain has TRBV2 and TRBJ2-5; tentative D call: TRBD2 (6 bases). The CDR3 spans 16 residues. V gave up 6 bases and J gave up 0 bases, with 17 bases separating them. Germline CDR1 and CDR2: SNHLY and FYNNEI. The CDR3 protein is CASRRGLTAYQETQYF. DNA of the CDR3: TGTGCCAGCAGGAGGGGACTGACAGCGTACCAAGAGACCCAGTACTTC.

On this clone itself: Distinct nucleotide sequences in the sample also encode this CDR3. The chain carries TRBV7-3 and TRBJ2-1; D uncertain. Germline V CDR1 and CDR2: SGHTA, FQGTGA. The CDR3 is made up of 15 amino acids. Trimming pared 0 bases from V and 0 bases from J, leaving 6 bases between. The CDR3 bases are TGTGCCAGCAGCTTAACACTGAGCTCCTACAATGAGCAGTTCTTC. Amino acid sequence: CASSLTLSSYNEQFF.

The genes are TRBV7-2 and TRBJ2-7, with D possibly being TRBD2 (6 bases). The CDR3 sequence is 15 residues long. V was clipped by 1 base and J by 2 bases, with 12 bases between them. Germline loops: CDR1 SGHTA, CDR2 FQGNSA. Written as DNA, the CDR3 is TGTGCCAGCAGCTTAGTTGGCGGGACTCCCTACGAGCAGTACTTC. Translating it yields CASSLVGGTPYEQYF.

This chain joins TRBV9 and TRBJ2-1, with 14 nucleotides matching TRBD2. Germline trimming cut 4 bases from V and 9 bases from J; bases unmatched to any gene: 9. CDR3 length equals 16 residues. CDR1 is SGDLS, CDR2 YYNGEE, per germline. This CDR3 is CASSPRTSGRFGEQFF. The CDR3 DNA reads TGTGCCAGCAGCCCCCGGACTAGCGGGAGGTTTGGTGAGCAGTTCTTC.

V gene TRBV9 combines with J gene TRBJ2-3; weak D call: TRBD2 (6 bases). V dropped 0 bases and J dropped 2 bases, with 10 bases sitting between them. CDR3 size: 15 residues. In germline, CDR1 is SGDLS, CDR2 YYNGEE. In DNA, the CDR3 is TGTGCCAGCAGCGTAGGGCGGGATTACACAGATACGCAGTATTTT. Protein sequence: CASSVGRDYTDTQYF.

CDR3 DNA: TGTGCCAGCAGTAGACCACTAGCGGGAGGGCCAGTCGAGCAGTACTTC. Translated: CASSRPLAGGPVEQYF. The genes are TRBV28 and TRBJ2-7; TRBD2 agrees at 13 bases. This CDR3 is built from 16 residues. Germline-derived CDR1 and CDR2 are MDHEN and SYDVKM. V shed 5 bases and J 6 bases; nucleotides not matched to a gene: 10.

The V and J genes are TRBV19 and TRBJ1-2, with D possibly matching TRBD1 (5 bases). This CDR3 has 14 amino acids. The germline V gene has CDR1 LNHDA and CDR2 SQIVND (reference sequence). V lost 5 bases and J 4 bases, leaving 14 bases between the germline ends. CDR3 protein: CASSETREGYGYTF. The CDR3 DNA reads as TGTGCCAGTAGTGAAACCAGGGAGGGCTATGGCTACACCTTC.

This clone has just a few counts. This rearrangement joins TRBV4-1 to TRBJ1-5; no clear D. The CDR3 length is 14 residues. Deletions cut 3 bases from V and 5 bases from J, with 11 bases between. Germline V gives CDR1 MGHRA, CDR2 YSYEKL. Here the CDR3 reads CASSQSPEDQPQHF. The CDR3 DNA reads as TGCGCCAGCAGCCAGAGTCCTGAGGATCAGCCCCAGCATTTT.